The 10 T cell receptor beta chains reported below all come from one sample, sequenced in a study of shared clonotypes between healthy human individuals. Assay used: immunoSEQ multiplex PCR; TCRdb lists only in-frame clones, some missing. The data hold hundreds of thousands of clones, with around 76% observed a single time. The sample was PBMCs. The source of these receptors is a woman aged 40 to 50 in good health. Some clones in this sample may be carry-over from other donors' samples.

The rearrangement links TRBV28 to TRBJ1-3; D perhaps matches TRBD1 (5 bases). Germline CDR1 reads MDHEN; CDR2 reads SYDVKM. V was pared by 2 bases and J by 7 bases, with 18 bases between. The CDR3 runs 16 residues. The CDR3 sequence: CASSLPDSHLRNTIYF. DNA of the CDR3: TGTGCCAGCAGTTTACCCGACAGTCATCTTCGGAACACCATATATTTT.

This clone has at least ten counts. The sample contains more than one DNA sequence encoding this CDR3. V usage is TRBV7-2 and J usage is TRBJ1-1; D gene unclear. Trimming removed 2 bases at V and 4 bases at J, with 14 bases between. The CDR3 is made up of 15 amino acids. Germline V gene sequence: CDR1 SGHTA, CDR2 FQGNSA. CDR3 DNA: TGTGCCAGCAGCTTAAGTAGTCACTTAAGCACTGAAGCTTTCTTT. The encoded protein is CASSLSSHLSTEAFF. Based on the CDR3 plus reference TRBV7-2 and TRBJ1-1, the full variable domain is GAGVSQSPSNKVTEKGKDVELRCDPISGHTALYWYRQSLGQGLEFLIYFQGNSAPDKSGLPSDRFSAERTGGSVSTLTIQRTQQEDSAVYLCASSLSSHLSTEAFFGQGTRLTVV.

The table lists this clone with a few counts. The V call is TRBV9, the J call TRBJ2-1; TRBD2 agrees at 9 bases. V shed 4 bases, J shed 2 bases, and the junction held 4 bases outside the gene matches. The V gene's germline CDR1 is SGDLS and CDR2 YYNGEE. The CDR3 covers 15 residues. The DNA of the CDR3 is TGTGCCAGCAGCACGATAGCGGGAGCCTACAATGAGCAGTTCTTC. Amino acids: CASSTIAGAYNEQFF. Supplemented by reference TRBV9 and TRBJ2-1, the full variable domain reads DSGVTQTPKHLITATGQRVTLRCSPRSGDLSVYWYQQSLDQGLQFLIQYYNGEERAKGNILERFSAQQFPDLHSELNLSSLELGDSALYFCASSTIAGAYNEQFFGPGTRLTVL.

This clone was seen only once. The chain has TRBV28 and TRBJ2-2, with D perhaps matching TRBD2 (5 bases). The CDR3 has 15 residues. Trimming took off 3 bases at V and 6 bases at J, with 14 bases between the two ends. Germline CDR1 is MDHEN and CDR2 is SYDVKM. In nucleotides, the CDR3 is TGTGCCAGCAGTTTTCACTCCGGAGGTGCCGGGGAGCTGTTTTTT. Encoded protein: CASSFHSGGAGELFF. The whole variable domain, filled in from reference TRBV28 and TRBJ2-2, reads DVKVTQSSRYLVKRTGEKVFLECVQDMDHENMFWYRQDPGLGLRLIYFSYDVKMKEKGDIPEGYSVSREKKERFSLILESASTNQTSMYLCASSFHSGGAGELFFGEGSRLTVL.

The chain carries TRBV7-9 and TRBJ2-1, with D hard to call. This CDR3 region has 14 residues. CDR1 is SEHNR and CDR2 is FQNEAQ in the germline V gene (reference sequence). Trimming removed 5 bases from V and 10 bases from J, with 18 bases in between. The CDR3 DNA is TGTGCCAGCAGCCCCCTCCCATCTTCCGAGGAGCAGTTCTTC. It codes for CASSPLPSSEEQFF.

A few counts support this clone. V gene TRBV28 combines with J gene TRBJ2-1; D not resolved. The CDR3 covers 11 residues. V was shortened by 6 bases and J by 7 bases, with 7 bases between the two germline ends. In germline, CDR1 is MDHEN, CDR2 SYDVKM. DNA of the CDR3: TGTGCCAGCAGGGGTCAGAATGAGCAGTTCTTC. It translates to CASRGQNEQFF.

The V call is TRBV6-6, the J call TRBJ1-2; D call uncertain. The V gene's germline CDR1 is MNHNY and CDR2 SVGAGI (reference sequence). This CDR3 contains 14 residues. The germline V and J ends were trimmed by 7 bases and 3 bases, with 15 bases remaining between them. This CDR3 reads CASNTIWGDYGYTF. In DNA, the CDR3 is TGTGCCAGCAACACGATCTGGGGAGACTATGGCTACACCTTC.

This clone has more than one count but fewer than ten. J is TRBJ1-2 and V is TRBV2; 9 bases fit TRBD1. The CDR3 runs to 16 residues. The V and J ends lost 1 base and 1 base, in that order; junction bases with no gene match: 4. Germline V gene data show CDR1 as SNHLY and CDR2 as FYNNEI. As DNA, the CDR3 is TGTGCCAGCAGTGAAGTACAGGGGGCTTTTAACTATGGCTACACCTTC. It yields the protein CASSEVQGAFNYGYTF.

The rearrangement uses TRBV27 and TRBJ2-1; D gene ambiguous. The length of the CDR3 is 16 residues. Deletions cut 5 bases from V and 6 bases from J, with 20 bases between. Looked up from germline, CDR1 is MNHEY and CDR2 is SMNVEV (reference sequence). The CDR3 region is CASSLPRVAGLNEQFF. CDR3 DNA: TGTGCCAGCAGTCTCCCAAGGGTAGCTGGCCTCAATGAGCAGTTCTTC.

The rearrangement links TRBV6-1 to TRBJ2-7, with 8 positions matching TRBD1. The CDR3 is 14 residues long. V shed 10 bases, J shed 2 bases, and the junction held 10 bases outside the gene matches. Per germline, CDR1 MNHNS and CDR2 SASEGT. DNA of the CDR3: TGTGCCACAGAACCGGGACAGGCGACCTACGAGCAGTACTTC. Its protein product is CATEPGQATYEQYF.